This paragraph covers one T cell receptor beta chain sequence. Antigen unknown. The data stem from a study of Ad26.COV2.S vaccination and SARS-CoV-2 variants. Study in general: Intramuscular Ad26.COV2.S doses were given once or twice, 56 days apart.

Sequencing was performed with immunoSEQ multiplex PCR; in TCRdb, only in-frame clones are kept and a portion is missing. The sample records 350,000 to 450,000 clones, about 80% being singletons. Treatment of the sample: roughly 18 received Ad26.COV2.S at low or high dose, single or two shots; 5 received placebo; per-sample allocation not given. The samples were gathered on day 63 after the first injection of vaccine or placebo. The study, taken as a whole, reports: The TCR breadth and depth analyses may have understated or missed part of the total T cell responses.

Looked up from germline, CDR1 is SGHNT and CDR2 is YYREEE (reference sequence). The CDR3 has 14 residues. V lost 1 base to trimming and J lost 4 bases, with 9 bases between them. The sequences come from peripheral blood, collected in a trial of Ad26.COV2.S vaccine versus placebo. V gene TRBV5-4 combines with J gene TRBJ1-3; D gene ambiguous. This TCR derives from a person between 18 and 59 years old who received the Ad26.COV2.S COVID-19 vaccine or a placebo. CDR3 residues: CASSLTSRGNTIYF. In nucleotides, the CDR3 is TGTGCCAGCAGCTTGACCTCTCGCGGAAACACCATATATTTT.